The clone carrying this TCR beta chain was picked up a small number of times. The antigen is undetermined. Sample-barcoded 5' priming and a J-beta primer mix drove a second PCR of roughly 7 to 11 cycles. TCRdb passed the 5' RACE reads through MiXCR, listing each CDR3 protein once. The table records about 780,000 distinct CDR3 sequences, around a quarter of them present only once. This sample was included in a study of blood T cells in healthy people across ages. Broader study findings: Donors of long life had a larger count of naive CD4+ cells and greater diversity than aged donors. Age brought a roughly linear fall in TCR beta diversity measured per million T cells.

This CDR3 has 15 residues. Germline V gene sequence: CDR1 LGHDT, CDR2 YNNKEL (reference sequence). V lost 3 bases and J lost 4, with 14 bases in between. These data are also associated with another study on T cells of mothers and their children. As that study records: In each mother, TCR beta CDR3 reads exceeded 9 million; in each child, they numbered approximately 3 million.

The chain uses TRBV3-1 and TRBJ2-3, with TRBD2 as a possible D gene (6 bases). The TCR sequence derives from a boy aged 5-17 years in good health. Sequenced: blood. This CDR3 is CASSQTLAAPDTQYF. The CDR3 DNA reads TGTGCCAGCAGCCAGACGTTAGCGGCCCCAGATACGCAGTATTTT.